A single sample gave rise to the 21 T cell receptor beta chains below, sequenced in a study of T cell responses to AZD1222 COVID-19 vaccine. Assay: immunoSEQ multiplex PCR; the TCRdb copy retains only in-frame clones and omits some. The sample includes 100,000 to 150,000 clones, under 90% seen only once; the top ten take about 7.8%. The sample in question was peripheral blood, obtained on day 0 of AZD1222 vaccination. Every receptor here comes from an adult in good health.

The chain uses TRBV11-2 and TRBJ2-7; 9 positions match TRBD1. The germline V gene has CDR1 SGHAT and CDR2 FQNNGV. This CDR3 is built from 14 residues. With 5 bases clipped from V and 2 bases from J, the junction kept 4 bases outside the gene matches. CDR3 sequence reads: CASSPDRGTYEQYF. The CDR3 bases are TGTGCCAGCAGCCCGGACAGGGGTACCTACGAGCAGTACTTC.

The chain uses TRBV3-1 (or the pseudogene TRBV3-2) and TRBJ2-3, with D hard to call. The CDR3 consists of 14 residues. Trimming removed 0 bases at V and 0 bases at J, with 4 bases between. Germline CDR1 LGHDT, CDR2 YNNKEL (reference sequence). CDR3 nucleotide sequence: TGTGCCAGCAGCCAAGAATGGAGCACAGATACGCAGTATTTT. Translating it yields CASSQEWSTDTQYF.

The chain has TRBV5-4 and TRBJ2-4; 8 bases are a match to TRBD2. CDR3 length: 16 amino acids. The germline gives CDR1 SGHNT, CDR2 YYREEE (reference sequence). V dropped 4 bases and J dropped 0; count of bases not matched to a gene: 6. Written as DNA, the CDR3 is TGTGCCAGCAGCAGAGCGGGGGCGGAAGCCAAAAACATTCAGTACTTC. Translation: CASSRAGAEAKNIQYF.

V is TRBV29-1 and J is TRBJ1-1, with 10 bases fitting TRBD1. This CDR3 contains 15 residues. Germline trimming cut 1 base from V and 5 bases from J; bases unmatched to any gene: 7. Germline CDR1 reads SQVTM; CDR2 reads ANQGSEA. Here the CDR3 reads CSVEGDRGVETEAFF. CDR3 DNA sequence: TGCAGCGTTGAAGGGGACAGGGGAGTGGAAACTGAAGCTTTCTTT. Variable domain in full (rest from reference TRBV29-1 and TRBJ1-1): SAVISQKPSRDICQRGTSLTIQCQVDSQVTMMFWYRQQPGQSLTLIATANQGSEATYESGFVIDKFPISRPNLTFSTLTVSNMSPEDSSIYLCSVEGDRGVETEAFFGQGTRLTVV.

This clone has only a few counts. This CDR3 is CASNTGINYGYTF. CDR3 sequence (DNA): TGTGCCAGCAACACCGGGATTAACTATGGCTACACCTTC. The V call is TRBV6-4, the J call TRBJ1-2; D remains unclear. The germline gives CDR1 MRHNA, CDR2 SNTAGT. The CDR3 is 13 amino acids. Trimming removed 7 bases from V and 1 base from J, with 10 bases in between.

This chain links TRBV9 with TRBJ2-7; D may be TRBD1 or TRBD2 (6 bases each). V lost 0 bases to trimming and J lost 0 bases, with 13 bases between them. The CDR3 sequence is 16 residues long. Germline lookup yields CDR1 SGDLS and CDR2 YYNGEE. As DNA, the CDR3 is TGTGCCAGCAGCGTAGGAGGGGGGACCGTCTCCTACGAGCAGTACTTC. This translates into CASSVGGGTVSYEQYF.

This clone was detected only once. The V call is TRBV21-1, the J call TRBJ2-7. TRBV21-1 is annotated as a pseudogene. This CDR3 has 15 amino acids. For the CDR3, the DNA is TGTGCCGGCAGCATTGGGCGACGGGCCCCCTACGAGCAGTACTTC. It codes for CAGSIGRRAPYEQYF.

The chain recombines TRBV11-2 with TRBJ2-3, with 9 bases identical to TRBD2. The germline V gene encodes CDR1 SGHAT and CDR2 FQNNGV. With V trimmed by 1 base and J by 2 bases, 4 bases remained unmatched. The CDR3 is 16 amino acids. This chain's CDR3 is CASSLAASGTTDTQYF. The CDR3 bases are TGTGCCAGCAGCTTAGCGGCTAGCGGGACCACAGATACGCAGTATTTT.

This chain connects TRBV7-9 to TRBJ1-2; D is uncertain. V was shortened by 2 bases and J by 3 bases, with 7 bases between the two germline ends. Germline V gene lookup returns CDR1 SEHNR and CDR2 FQNEAQ (reference sequence). The CDR3 sequence is 13 residues long. CDR3 residues: CASSLTKYYGYTF. Written as DNA, the CDR3 is TGTGCCAGCAGCTTAACAAAATACTATGGCTACACCTTC.

This clone showed up just once. V is TRBV6-6 and J is TRBJ1-5; D gene ambiguous. From germline, CDR1 is MNHNY and CDR2 SVGAGI (reference sequence). CDR3 length: 13 amino acids. The V end was cut by 7 bases, the J end by 3 bases, with 10 bases between. The CDR3 loop reads CASIQLLNQPQHF. CDR3 nucleotides: TGTGCCAGCATCCAGCTTCTCAATCAGCCCCAGCATTTT.

The chain uses TRBV19 and TRBJ2-7; maybe TRBD1 (6 bases). The CDR3 runs 15 residues. CDR1 and CDR2 from the germline V gene are LNHDA and SQIVND (reference sequence). V was trimmed by 3 bases and J by 1 base, leaving 13 bases between them. Here the CDR3 reads CASSIRTVPSYEQYF. The CDR3 DNA follows: TGTGCCAGTAGTATCCGGACAGTTCCGTCCTACGAGCAGTACTTC.

The V gene is TRBV9, the J gene TRBJ1-4; 8 nucleotides agree with TRBD1. Trimming took 4 bases from V and 6 from J; bases not matched to a gene: 8. Germline loops: CDR1 SGDLS, CDR2 YYNGEE. This CDR3 comprises 15 residues. CDR3 bases: TGTGCCAGCAGCCCTCCGACAGGGGCTGATGAAAAACTGTTTTTT. Translated: CASSPPTGADEKLFF.

This chain joins TRBV2 and TRBJ2-2; 11 bases are a match to TRBD2. This CDR3 comprises 20 residues. The germline V gene has CDR1 SNHLY and CDR2 FYNNEI. The trim removed 0 bases at V and 3 bases at J, leaving 12 bases unmatched. DNA for the CDR3: TGTGCCAGCAGTGAAGCGCGGGGTTCCACTAGCGGGGGACACACCGGGGAGCTGTTTTTT. It encodes CASSEARGSTSGGHTGELFF.

This chain uses TRBV7-9 with TRBJ2-1; possibly TRBD2 for D (5 bases). This CDR3 is 16 amino acids long. Trimming cost V 0 bases and J 1 base, with 10 bases left between them. The germline gives CDR1 SEHNR, CDR2 FQNEAQ (reference sequence). The DNA for the CDR3 is TGTGCCAGCAGCTTAGCAGCGGCGGTGTCCTACAATGAGCAGTTCTTC. The encoded protein is CASSLAAAVSYNEQFF.

The gene calls are TRBV7-3 and TRBJ2-1; 10 nucleotides line up with TRBD2. The V segment lost 2 bases and the J segment 9 bases; nucleotides outside the gene matches: 7. The CDR3 runs 15 residues. Germline V gives CDR1 SGHTA, CDR2 FQGTGA. The CDR3 nucleotides read TGTGCCAGCAGCTTACTGGGGCTAGCGGGAGTTGAGCAGTTCTTC. This codes for CASSLLGLAGVEQFF. Looking up the rest from reference TRBV7-3 and TRBJ2-1 gives the full variable domain: GAGVSQTPSNKVTEKGKYVELRCDPISGHTALYWYRQSLGQGPEFLIYFQGTGAADDSGLPNDRFFAVRPEGSVSTLKIQRTERGDSAVYLCASSLLGLAGVEQFFGPGTRLTVL.

The CDR3 bases are TGTGCCAGCAGCGCAGGATCAGCGGGAGGGCGATACGAGCAGTACTTC. Its protein is CASSAGSAGGRYEQYF. The chain recombines TRBV9 with TRBJ2-7, with 10 positions matching TRBD2. This CDR3 spans 16 amino acids. With 3 bases clipped from V and 4 bases from J, the junction kept 10 bases outside the gene matches. Germline values: CDR1 SGDLS, CDR2 YYNGEE. Supplemented by reference TRBV9 and TRBJ2-7, the full variable domain reads DSGVTQTPKHLITATGQRVTLRCSPRSGDLSVYWYQQSLDQGLQFLIQYYNGEERAKGNILERFSAQQFPDLHSELNLSSLELGDSALYFCASSAGSAGGRYEQYFGPGTRLTVT.

The chain employs TRBV4-2 and TRBJ2-5; TRBD1 agrees at 8 bases. Per germline, CDR1 LGHNA and CDR2 YNFKEQ. The CDR3 sequence is 14 residues long. The trim removed 3 bases at V and 1 base at J, leaving 1 base unmatched. The CDR3 sequence is CASSHGQGQETQYF. CDR3 DNA sequence: TGTGCCAGCAGCCACGGACAGGGCCAAGAGACCCAGTACTTC.

The chain couples TRBV3-1 (or the pseudogene TRBV3-2) to TRBJ2-5; 9 bases are a match to TRBD2. Germline V gene sequence: CDR1 LGHDT, CDR2 YNNKEL (reference sequence). Trimming cost V 3 bases and J 5 bases; bases outside gene matches: 4. This CDR3 region has 14 residues. The CDR3 DNA is TGTGCCAGCAGCCAGGGCGGGGGGGCCGAGACCCAGTACTTC. Translating gives CASSQGGGAETQYF.

This chain joins TRBV5-4 and TRBJ1-3, with unresolved D. CDR3 size: 15 residues. Germline loops: CDR1 SGHNT, CDR2 YYREEE (reference sequence). Between the trimmed V and J ends, which lost 4 bases and 0 bases, there was a span of 11 bases. The CDR3, as DNA: TGTGCCAGCAGCCGCGGGGAAGGCTCTGGAAACACCATATATTTT. It encodes CASSRGEGSGNTIYF.

CDR3 coding DNA: TGCGCCAGCAGCAACTTGCTGGAGGGAGGCGAGCAGTACTTC. As protein: CASSNLLEGGEQYF. The rearrangement uses TRBV5-1 and TRBJ2-7; D is possibly TRBD2 (6 bases). There are 14 residues in the CDR3. CDR1 is SGHRS, CDR2 YFSETQ, per germline. The V end lost 4 bases, the J end lost 6 bases, and 17 bases lay between the germline ends.

The rearrangement links TRBV27 to TRBJ1-1; D remains ambiguous. V was cut by 5 bases and J by 0 bases, with 16 bases left in between. There are 16 residues in the CDR3. Germline values: CDR1 MNHEY, CDR2 SMNVEV (reference sequence). Here the CDR3 DNA reads TGTGCCAGCAGTCCTACCGGGCTCCAAATGAACACTGAAGCTTTCTTT. This sequence encodes CASSPTGLQMNTEAFF.